This TCR beta chain is drawn from a study of neurological immune-mediated disorders. TCRdb re-called the 5' RACE reads through MiXCR, storing one row per CDR3 protein. The table lists about 50,000 distinct CDR3 sequences, roughly 4.4% of them singletons. This clonotype has a count of ten or more. Its antigen is unknown. Findings and caveats of the study: Multiple sclerosis was found to have the least TCR clonal expansion, below healthy controls, and HTLV-1-associated myelopathy the most.

Germline CDR1 SGHVS, CDR2 FQNEAQ. Between the trimmed V and J ends, which lost 1 base and 0 bases, there was a span of 6 bases. This CDR3 has 14 amino acids. The sequence came from a man between 50 and 59 years old with multiple sclerosis. Sequencing was carried out using PBMCs. The gene calls are TRBV7-8 and TRBJ2-5; D uncertain. CDR3 protein: CASSLVVYQETQYF. As DNA, the CDR3 is TGTGCCAGCAGCTTAGTGGTCTACCAAGAGACCCAGTACTTC.